The present T cell receptor beta chain was sequenced within a study of molecular identifiers for immune sequencing clone quantification. Germline loops: CDR1 SEHNR, CDR2 FQNEAQ (reference sequence). The CDR3 is 13 amino acids. V was cut by 5 bases and J by 5 bases, with 10 bases left in between. The sorting of naive CD8 T cells used the CD8+CD4-CCR7+CD45RA+ phenotype. The sample holds many counts of this clonotype. TCRdb re-called the PCR reads with MiXCR, one entry per CDR3 protein. The sample contains about 640,000 distinct CDR3 sequences, nearly 20% of which appear only once. The chain links TRBV7-9 to TRBJ1-5; D call uncertain. The sample taken for sequencing was naive CD8+ T cells from blood, with Jurkat cell RNA spiked in. Stated subset: FACS-sorted CD8+CD4-CCR7+CD45RA+ naive T cells. This receptor was taken from a human donor in good health. Some libraries in this study had Jurkat cell RNA spiked in. The CDR3 DNA reads as TGTGCCAGCAGCCCTGACCTATATCAGCCCCAGCATTTT. It is translated as CASSPDLYQPQHF.